The clone carrying this T cell receptor (beta chain) was observed a few times. This record belongs to a study of blood T cell repertoires in COVID-19. Overall study: PBMCs, B-cell-depleted T cells, or T cells provided the cDNA or gDNA that made up the material.

Authors' processing steps: By means of reference gene primer amplification, nucleated cell counts were estimated. TCRdb keeps only in-frame clones here, not all; method: immunoSEQ multiplex PCR. V, J and clone size were drawn from that table, and D and trimming were deduced from the DNA. There are just over 650,000 clones in the sample; approximately 90% occur only once, and approximately 0.3% lies in the top ten. In germline, CDR1 is LGHNT, CDR2 FRNRAP. The CDR3 totals 13 residues. V shed 6 bases and J 7 bases; nucleotides not matched to a gene: 5. The sample was peripheral blood. The gene calls are TRBV12-5 and TRBJ1-2; the match to TRBD1 covers 10 bases. The origin of this receptor is a woman aged 18 to 35 with acute or convalescent COVID-19. The CDR3 loop reads CASGPTGGSGYTF. The DNA of the CDR3 is TGTGCTAGTGGACCGACAGGGGGCTCTGGCTACACCTTC.